This T cell receptor (beta chain) is drawn from a study of liver allograft versus peripheral blood T cells. At the level of the study: Comparing T cell receptor repertoires in transplanted livers with those in recipients' peripheral blood was part of the design.

Study-level findings and limits: There were reportedly differences between T cell receptor repertoires inside liver allografts and those in peripheral blood.

The V segment lost 2 bases and the J segment 0 bases; nucleotides outside the gene matches: 11. Germline CDR1 is SGHTA and CDR2 is FQGNSA. This CDR3 has 18 residues. Each CDR3 protein is one row after TCRdb ran MiXCR on the reads. Of thousands of distinct CDR3 sequences detected, over 15% appear once; the ten largest clones hold approximately 1.8%. This clonotype is categorized as medium-sized. Its target is not known. The TCR sequence derives from a human patient who had a liver transplant. Some T cells could come from the graft donor. The chain couples TRBV7-2 to TRBJ1-1; TRBD1 aligns across 8 bases. The CDR3 loop is CASSLRGGTGSLNTEAFF. In nucleotides, the CDR3 is TGTGCCAGCAGCTTAAGGGGGGGGACAGGTAGTTTGAACACTGAAGCTTTCTTT.